This TCR beta chain originates from a study of breast tumors, draining lymph nodes, adjacent tissues. Study-level points and caveats: Luminal-like breast cancer showed significantly greater tumor-nontumor repertoire similarity than basal-like breast cancer did. Findings are consistent with lymph node origin and intratumoral expansion of most tumor T cells. That most tumor T cells come from lymph nodes remained unproven. Tumor repertoires ranked between lymph nodes and nontumor tissue in diversity, with V and J gene preferences.

Using its own MiXCR run on the multiplex PCR reads, TCRdb lists one record per CDR3 protein. The sample holds over 60,000 distinct CDR3 sequences; 57% are singletons and the top ten take approximately 18%. Turning to this clonotype: The antigen is unknown.

Sequencing input: breast tumor tissue. The receptor's source is a female donor with breast cancer. Some clones in this sample may be carry-over from other donors' samples.

DNA for the CDR3: TGTGCCAGTAGTATTGGACAGGGTGGCGGCTACACCTTC. It translates to CASSIGQGGGYTF. V gene TRBV19 combines with J gene TRBJ1-2, with 8 bases fitting TRBD1. After removal of 3 bases from V and 8 bases from J, the junction contained 5 bases not matched to a gene. There are 13 residues in the CDR3. Looked up from germline, CDR1 is LNHDA and CDR2 is SQIVND (reference sequence).